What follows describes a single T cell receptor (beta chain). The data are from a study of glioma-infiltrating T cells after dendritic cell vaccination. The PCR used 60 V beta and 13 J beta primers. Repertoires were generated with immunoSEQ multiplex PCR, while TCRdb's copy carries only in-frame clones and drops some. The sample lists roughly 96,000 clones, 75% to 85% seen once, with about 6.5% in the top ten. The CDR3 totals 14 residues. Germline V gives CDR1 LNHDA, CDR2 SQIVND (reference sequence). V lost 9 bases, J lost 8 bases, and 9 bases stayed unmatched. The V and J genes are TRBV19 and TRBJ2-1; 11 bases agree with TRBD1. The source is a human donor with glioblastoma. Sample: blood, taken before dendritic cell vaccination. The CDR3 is CASRPGTGGDEQFF. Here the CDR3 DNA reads TGTGCCAGCCGACCCGGGACAGGGGGTGATGAGCAGTTCTTC.